This TCR beta chain appears in the sequencing data of a study of blood T cells in healthy people across ages. CDR1 is KGHSH, CDR2 LQKENI, per germline. V lost 3 bases and J 0 bases, leaving 11 bases between the germline ends. The CDR3 has 15 residues. Using a J-beta primer mix together with a sample-barcoded 5' primer, a second PCR was run for roughly 6 to 11 cycles. A single record per CDR3 protein comes from TCRdb applying MiXCR to the 5' RACE reads. The table has more than 500,000 distinct CDR3 sequences, approximately 30% seen once. Specimen: blood. The receptor was isolated from a woman in her seventies in good health. The genes are TRBV18 and TRBJ1-1, with D uncertain. CDR3 sequence (DNA): TGTGCCAGCTCACCTGACCTTAAATTGAACACTGAAGCTTTCTTT. Translating gives CASSPDLKLNTEAFF.